This TCR beta chain appears in the sequencing data of a study of siplizumab effects on memory and regulatory T cells. Note on this clone: The antigen remains unidentified.

Approximately 98,000 TCR templates underwent assay in each sample. Data came from immunoSEQ multiplex PCR; TCRdb stores just in-frame clones and leaves some out. Found here are 75,000 to 100,000 clones, around 94% of them singletons; the top ten hold approximately 0.31%. V dropped 2 bases and J dropped 4 bases, with 8 bases sitting between them. The CDR3 covers 14 residues. Germline V gene data show CDR1 as SGHAT and CDR2 as FQNNGV. Study findings and constraints: No assignable naive or memory phenotype existed for roughly 80-96% of proliferating CD4+ or CD8+ clones. The naive T cell population seemed more diverse than memory cells and seemed a major contributor to the alloresponse.

The sample consisted of non-Treg CD4+ T cells sorted from blood. The receptor comes from a human donor in good health. This rearrangement joins TRBV11-2 to TRBJ2-2; D is perhaps TRBD2 (5 bases). The CDR3: CASSLMAGTGELFF. The CDR3 DNA follows: TGTGCCAGCAGCTTAATGGCGGGCACCGGGGAGCTGTTTTTT. The full variable domain, its missing parts supplied by reference TRBV11-2 and TRBJ2-2, is EAGVAQSPRYKIIEKRQSVAFWCNPISGHATLYWYQQILGQGPKLLIQFQNNGVVDDSQLPKDRFSAERLKGVDSTLKIQPAKLEDSAVYLCASSLMAGTGELFFGEGSRLTVL.